The 12 T cell receptor beta chains reported below all come from one sample, sequenced in a study of CD8 T cells in ankylosing spondylitis. Using its own MiXCR run on the 5' RACE reads, TCRdb lists one record per CDR3 protein. This table has 300,000 to 400,000 distinct CDR3 sequences, 14% to 15% appearing once. Material for sequencing was blood, either unsorted or a sorted T cell fraction (not recorded which). The receptors come from a male donor with ankylosing spondylitis or in good health (not recorded which).

This clonotype was detected many times. The gene calls are TRBV7-2 and TRBJ2-7; perhaps TRBD2 as D (6 bases). The germline gives CDR1 SGHTA, CDR2 FQGNSA. Trimming shortened V by 4 bases and J by 5 bases, and 9 bases separated the two germline ends. The CDR3 runs to 12 residues. CDR3 sequence reads: CASSSTRNEQYF. The CDR3 DNA reads TGTGCCAGCAGCTCGACTAGAAACGAGCAGTACTTC.

Ten or more counts support this clonotype. The J gene is TRBJ2-3, the V gene TRBV5-1; D not resolved. The CDR3 sequence is 11 residues long. The V gene's germline CDR1 is SGHRS and CDR2 YFSETQ. V lost 5 bases, J lost 2 bases, and 3 bases lay in between. CDR3 region: CASRNTDTQYF. The DNA of the CDR3 is TGCGCCAGCAGAAACACAGATACGCAGTATTTT.

The chain links TRBV3-1 to TRBJ1-5; D might be TRBD1 (6 bases). V lost 1 base and J lost 5, with 18 bases in between. The germline V gene encodes CDR1 LGHDT and CDR2 YNNKEL (reference sequence). The CDR3 has 17 residues. The CDR3 loop reads CASSQGATGQGYQPQHF. The CDR3 DNA reads TGTGCCAGCAGCCAAGGGGCGACAGGCCAGGGGTATCAGCCCCAGCATTTT.

This clonotype has just a few counts. The chain couples TRBV6-1 to TRBJ2-2; TRBD1 matches at 7 bases. Germline CDR1 MNHNS, CDR2 SASEGT. The junction had 7 bases not matched to a gene; V was cut back by 6 bases and J by 6 bases. CDR3 length: 14 amino acids. Here the CDR3 reads CASRPTGNAGELFF. DNA for the CDR3: TGTGCCAGCAGACCGACAGGGAATGCCGGGGAGCTGTTTTTT.

This clonotype was observed many times. The chain couples TRBV5-1 to TRBJ1-5, with 8 bases fitting TRBD1. V lost 4 bases, J lost 5 bases, and 2 bases stayed unmatched. This CDR3 comprises 13 residues. Germline V gene data show CDR1 as SGHRS and CDR2 as YFSETQ. The CDR3 is CASSPTGDQPQHF. The CDR3, as DNA: TGCGCCAGCAGCCCGACAGGGGATCAGCCCCAGCATTTT.

There are many counts of this clonotype. The V gene is TRBV10-3, the J gene TRBJ1-1, with 7 bases aligning to TRBD1. The CDR3 consists of 14 residues. CDR1 is ENHRY and CDR2 is SYGVKD in the germline V gene. V gave up 4 bases and J gave up 5 bases; unmatched junction bases: 7. CDR3: CAISARGVETEAFF. CDR3 in DNA: TGTGCCATCAGTGCCAGGGGGGTAGAAACTGAAGCTTTCTTT.

The chain carries TRBV12-3 or TRBV12-4 and TRBJ1-5; the D is unclear. The CDR3 covers 14 residues. V gave up 3 bases and J gave up 0 bases, with 6 bases separating them. DNA for the CDR3: TGTGCCAGCAGTTTGATGATTAGCAATCAGCCCCAGCATTTT. This codes for CASSLMISNQPQHF.

CDR3 nucleotides: TGTGCCAGCAGCCAATACGGGACAGGGGCCTATGGCTACACCTTC. It is translated as CASSQYGTGAYGYTF. V gene TRBV14 combines with J gene TRBJ1-2; 10 bases are a match to TRBD1. The junction had 4 bases not matched to a gene; V was cut back by 2 bases and J by 4 bases. The CDR3 runs to 15 residues. The germline V gene has CDR1 SGHDN and CDR2 FVKESK.

The J gene is TRBJ1-3, the V gene TRBV2; TRBD1 is a possible D gene (6 bases). This CDR3 is 14 amino acids long. CDR1 SNHLY and CDR2 FYNNEI come from the germline V gene. V gave up 6 bases and J gave up 0 bases, with 9 bases separating them. The CDR3 here is CASRRGNSGNTIYF. CDR3 sequence (DNA): TGTGCCAGCAGGAGGGGGAACTCTGGAAACACCATATATTTT.

This clonotype was counted a few times. The V call is TRBV3-1, the J call TRBJ2-1; D may be TRBD1 (5 bases). Trimming took 2 bases from V and 5 from J, leaving 10 bases between them. The CDR3 totals 14 residues. CDR1 is LGHDT, CDR2 YNNKEL, per germline (reference sequence). CDR3 amino acids: CASSQTAGHNEQFF. Written as DNA, the CDR3 is TGTGCCAGCAGCCAAACGGCAGGGCACAATGAGCAGTTCTTC.

The chain has TRBV20-1 and TRBJ1-1; a possible D gene is TRBD1 (6 bases). Trimming left V 2 bases short and J 8 bases short, with 9 bases between. The CDR3 extends over 11 amino acids. Germline V CDR1 and CDR2: DFQATT, SNEGSKA (reference sequence). The CDR3 coding sequence is TGCAGTGCTAGACCTGGGACAGAAGCTTTCTTT. It translates to CSARPGTEAFF.

There are a few counts of this clonotype. The chain recombines TRBV20-1 with TRBJ1-4; D gene ambiguous. The germline V gene has CDR1 DFQATT and CDR2 SNEGSKA (reference sequence). The CDR3 runs to 14 residues. The V gene lost 6 bases and the J gene lost 3 bases, with 14 bases spanning the gap. The CDR3 region has the DNA TGCAGTGCACCCGCGTCCGGGCCTAATGAAAAACTGTTTTTT. Amino acids: CSAPASGPNEKLFF.